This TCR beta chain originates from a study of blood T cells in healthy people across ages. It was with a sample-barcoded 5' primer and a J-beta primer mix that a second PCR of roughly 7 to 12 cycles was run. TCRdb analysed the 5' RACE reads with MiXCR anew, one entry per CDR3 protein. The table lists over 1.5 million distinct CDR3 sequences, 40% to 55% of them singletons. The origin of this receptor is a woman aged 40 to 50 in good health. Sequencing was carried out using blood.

CDR3 DNA: TGTGCCAGCAGTTACTTGGAGGGGGCGCCTGGCTACACCTTC. Translating gives CASSYLEGAPGYTF. The rearrangement joins TRBV6-5 to TRBJ1-2; 7 positions match TRBD1. Germline lookup yields CDR1 MNHEY and CDR2 SVGAGI. The length of the CDR3 is 14 residues. V shed 1 base and J 7 bases; nucleotides not matched to a gene: 6.